One T cell receptor beta chain is described in this entry. This receptor's antigen is unknown. The record has no base qualities; no much larger clone is one base away. The receptor library was made with the immunoSEQ multiplex PCR assay. The authors' pipeline ran thus. To diagnose cytomegalovirus status from the catalog of TCR beta chain sequences, a statistical classification framework was built. TCRdb stores this immuneACCESS table with in-frame sequences only. Part of the clones is absent; in the studies checked, under half of the shortfall reflects unresolved V genes, and no reason is known for the rest. The V and J calls and clone size are taken from that table; D and trimming were inferred from the DNA. The sample profile shows 90,000 to 150,000 clones; over 75% of them were found once. The ten largest account for approximately 2% of the sample. Trimming takes 7 bases off V and 10 bases off J; junction bases not matched to a gene: 12. The germline V gene gives CDR1 as SNHLY and CDR2 as FYNNEI. The CDR3 goes from the cysteine to the phenylalanine over 15 residues. Only the CDR3 DNA stays, 45 bases, in frame from base 1.

The data were obtained in a study of cytomegalovirus exposure and HLA in healthy donors (dated by TCRdb to about 2017). About the study as a whole: According to a later analysis, the approximately 120 validation repertoires were produced on the same platform as the approximately 690 repertoires of the first cohort. The study aimed to test whether cataloging public T cell receptors could reveal signatures of past pathogen exposure. Along with the approximately 600-subject first cohort, a separate validation cohort of over 90 different subjects was used. To predict cytomegalovirus infection status, the study brought together high-throughput TCR immunosequencing, statistical association of individual TCRs with disease status, and machine learning.

The donors were included in the validation cohort of approximately 120 subjects, a group kept apart from the roughly 610-subject first cohort. Study-wide conclusions, independent of this receptor: It was suggested by the authors that the approach could potentially be generalized to other disease states and immunological phenotypes. The study gave a list of over 150 TCR beta chains associated with cytomegalovirus. Cytomegalovirus status was reported to be diagnosed by the classifier with high specificity and sensitivity in both the original and validation cohorts. Of the cluster scores, 85% to 95% were above 0 in a later analysis, which found that TCRs clustered in the first cohort also tended to co-occur in the 120 validation repertoires. Three of the identified cytomegalovirus-associated TCR beta chains were confirmed in vitro to be specific for cytomegalovirus antigens. All 110 or so repertoires were used to score co-occurrence in the validation cohort in a later analysis, because that analysis had no HLA typing for the cohort. Across donors, most TCR sequences were observed very rarely, whereas some public TCRs were present in many individuals.

The source is a woman younger than 45 in good health and CMV-seronegative. The rearranged chain carries TRBV2 and TRBJ2-1, and TRBD2 matches 11 of the central bases. The sequenced sample consisted of PBMCs. The CDR3 reads as follows: CASTSTSGAPLEQFF. The DNA sequence is TGTGCCAGCACTTCGACTAGCGGGGCCCCCCTCGAGCAGTTCTTC.